This T cell receptor (beta chain) was sequenced during a study of regulatory T cells in long-lasting Graves disease. The time point: newly diagnosed GD, antithyroid drugs for less than 3 months. Researchers made the TCR library from RNA that was extracted from PBMCs. V dropped 2 bases and J dropped 7; count of bases not matched to a gene: 10. The CDR3 is 16 residues long. CDR1 is ENHRY and CDR2 is SYGVKD in the germline V gene. This clonotype has at least ten counts. The authors built TCR beta libraries using iRepertoire HTBI primers and Arm-PCR of CDR3 regions. A single record per CDR3 protein comes from TCRdb applying MiXCR to the multiplex PCR reads. The sample holds about 470,000 distinct CDR3 sequences, just under 15% seen once. The sample also formed part of further work on T cells in Graves' hyperthyroidism and ophthalmopathy.

This receptor was obtained from a woman aged 25-40 years with Graves disease. The input for sequencing was peripheral blood mononuclear cells (PBMCs), taken at new diagnosis, from a patient treated with antithyroid drugs. The V call is TRBV10-3, the J call TRBJ2-1; 8 nucleotides agree with TRBD2. CDR3 bases: TGTGCCATCAGTGAGACGGAAGCGGGAGTCCGAAATGAGCAGTTCTTC. Amino acids: CAISETEAGVRNEQFF.